The 23 T cell receptor beta chains listed next were all sequenced from one sample in a study of blood T cell repertoires in COVID-19. Produced via immunoSEQ multiplex PCR; TCRdb's table is partial and in-frame only. Of about 30,000 clones listed, roughly 90% are singletons. The sample comprised peripheral blood. The receptors come from a man in his 60s with active COVID-19.

The gene calls are TRBV7-6 and TRBJ2-5, with TRBD1 as a possible D gene (6 bases). The CDR3 spans 15 residues. Between the trimmed V and J ends, which lost 4 bases and 4 bases, there was a span of 16 bases. Germline loops: CDR1 SGHVS, CDR2 FNYEAQ. This CDR3 is CASSSNRVPRETQYF. In DNA form, the CDR3 reads TGTGCCAGCAGCTCCAACAGGGTCCCCCGAGAGACCCAGTACTTC.

V gene TRBV3-1 (or the pseudogene TRBV3-2) combines with J gene TRBJ1-4; D not certain. CDR3 length: 16 amino acids. The ends were cut back, 4 bases at V and 3 bases at J, with 15 bases in the middle. Germline V lookup: CDR1 LGHDT, CDR2 YNNKEL (reference sequence). The CDR3 sequence is CASSRISGGPNEKLFF. The CDR3 nucleotides read TGTGCCAGCAGCCGGATTTCGGGAGGACCTAATGAAAAACTGTTTTTT.

This chain links TRBV11-2 with TRBJ2-3; 7 bases align to TRBD2. From germline, CDR1 is SGHAT and CDR2 FQNNGV. The ends lost 5 bases at V and 4 bases at J; junction bases unmatched: 12. The CDR3 covers 16 residues. The DNA of the CDR3 is TGTGCCAGCAGCCCCTGGGAATCGGGGAGGGCAGATACGCAGTATTTT. Its translation is CASSPWESGRADTQYF.

This chain connects TRBV6-5 to TRBJ1-2, with D uncertain. The CDR3 covers 12 residues. CDR1 is MNHEY, CDR2 SVGAGI, per germline. The V and J ends lost 6 bases and 4 bases respectively, with 9 bases between them. Here the CDR3 reads CASSLPGYGYTF. The CDR3 DNA follows: TGTGCCAGCAGCCTTCCAGGCTATGGCTACACCTTC.

The J gene is TRBJ1-2, the V gene TRBV4-1; no reliable D call. This CDR3 is 13 amino acids long. Germline loops: CDR1 MGHRA, CDR2 YSYEKL. Trimming left V 1 base short and J 2 bases short, with 5 bases between. This CDR3 is CASSQGRNYGYTF. The CDR3 nucleotides are TGCGCCAGCAGCCAAGGCAGGAACTATGGCTACACCTTC.

J is TRBJ2-7 and V is TRBV29-1, with D perhaps matching TRBD2 (6 bases). V lost 2 bases, J lost 4 bases, and 12 bases lay in between. CDR1 is SQVTM and CDR2 is ANQGSEA in the germline V gene. This CDR3 has 13 amino acids. The CDR3 nucleotides are TGCAGCGTTGAACGGGGGACGTCATACGAGCAGTACTTC. Translating it yields CSVERGTSYEQYF.

This rearrangement joins TRBV6-5 to TRBJ1-4, with D tentatively TRBD1 (6 bases). This CDR3 contains 13 residues. Germline values: CDR1 MNHEY, CDR2 SVGAGI. Trimming shortened V by 6 bases and J by 8 bases, and 13 bases separated the two germline ends. CDR3 nucleotide sequence: TGTGCCAGCAGAAAACAGGGAGTCGAAAAACTGTTTTTT. Its protein is CASRKQGVEKLFF.

This chain uses TRBV13 with TRBJ1-6; no firm D call. The CDR3 is 17 amino acids. With 6 bases removed from V and 9 bases from J, the gap between germline ends came to 24 bases. The germline CDR1 and CDR2 sequences are PRHDT and FYEKMQ (reference sequence). The CDR3 protein is CASREGRRSLRSSPLHF. In DNA form, the CDR3 reads TGTGCCAGCAGAGAGGGAAGGCGGAGTCTCCGAAGTTCACCCCTCCACTTT.

This chain uses TRBV7-2 with TRBJ1-1; D not certain. The CDR3 extends over 15 amino acids. V lost 1 base and J 5 bases, leaving 14 bases between the germline ends. The V gene's germline CDR1 is SGHTA and CDR2 FQGNSA. CDR3 sequence: CASSLVVIAVTEAFF. The CDR3 DNA is TGTGCCAGCAGCTTAGTAGTTATCGCGGTAACTGAAGCTTTCTTT.

As for this clone: A junction boundary mismatches the germline segment, possibly from a read error. The chain recombines TRBV7-7 with TRBJ2-5; possibly TRBD2 for D (5 bases). CDR1 and CDR2 from the germline V gene are SSHAT and FNYEAQ (reference sequence). This CDR3 contains 14 residues. In nucleotides, the CDR3 is TGTGCTAGCAGCCAGACCGGGGTGGGGGAGACCCAGTACTTC. This sequence encodes CASSQTGVGETQYF.

CDR3 sequence: CASSLQGVTTEAFF. The CDR3 DNA reads TGTGCCAGCAGCCTACAAGGGGTTACCACTGAAGCTTTCTTT. The rearrangement links TRBV7-2 to TRBJ1-1; a weak D match, TRBD1 (5 bases). CDR3 size: 14 residues. CDR1 and CDR2 from the germline V gene are SGHTA and FQGNSA. V lost 5 bases and J 4 bases, leaving 14 bases between the germline ends.

V gene TRBV6-5 combines with J gene TRBJ2-1, with 8 bases lining up with TRBD1. Germline-derived CDR1 and CDR2 are MNHEY and SVGAGI. CDR3 length equals 14 residues. Trimming at V came to 6 bases and at J to 9 bases, leaving 10 bases not matched to a gene. CDR3 sequence (DNA): TGTGCCAGCAGATTCGGACAGGGTTACCGTGAGCAGTTCTTC. It translates to CASRFGQGYREQFF.

The chain joins TRBV12-3 or TRBV12-4 to TRBJ1-5; a weak D match, TRBD1 (5 bases). Trimming cost V 8 bases and J 4 bases, with 12 bases left between them. The CDR3 has 13 residues. The DNA for the CDR3 is TGTGCCAGCGGACCCTCAGGGAATCAGCCCCAGCATTTT. This translates into CASGPSGNQPQHF.

The rearrangement links TRBV2 to TRBJ2-7; weak D call: TRBD2 (5 bases). The germline V gene has CDR1 SNHLY and CDR2 FYNNEI. CDR3 length: 15 residues. Trimming removed 2 bases from V and 6 bases from J, with 17 bases in between. CDR3 in DNA: TGTGCCAGCAGTGAATCTCGGGGTGGGCCCCTCGAGCAGTACTTC. The encoded protein is CASSESRGGPLEQYF.

The chain carries TRBV13 and TRBJ2-1, with 7 bases that match TRBD2. From germline, CDR1 is PRHDT and CDR2 FYEKMQ (reference sequence). V was pared by 5 bases and J by 7 bases, with 8 bases of the junction left unmatched. This CDR3 spans 14 amino acids. For the CDR3, the DNA is TGTGCCAGCAGCCCCGGCTTGGGGGGGAATGAGCAGTTCTTC. Encoded protein: CASSPGLGGNEQFF.

The chain couples TRBV2 to TRBJ2-1, with D perhaps matching TRBD1 (6 bases). The germline V gene has CDR1 SNHLY and CDR2 FYNNEI. V lost 0 bases to trimming and J lost 8 bases, with 17 bases between them. The CDR3 is 16 residues long. CDR3 nucleotide sequence: TGTGCCAGCAGTGAAGCGCACAACAGGGCGAGGGATGAGCAGTTCTTC. It translates to CASSEAHNRARDEQFF.

The chain uses TRBV6-2 or TRBV6-3 and TRBJ2-7; 7 bases line up with TRBD1. Germline CDR1 reads MNHEY; CDR2 reads SVGEGT. Trimming took 6 bases from V and 6 from J; bases not matched to a gene: 11. This CDR3 is 14 amino acids long. The CDR3 region has the DNA TGTGCCAGCAGGTACAGGGGCCAGACAGCCGAGCAGTACTTC. The encoded protein is CASRYRGQTAEQYF.

This clone was seen a single time. The genes are TRBV28 and TRBJ2-7; 10 positions agree with TRBD2. CDR1 and CDR2 (germline): MDHEN, SYDVKM. The J segment lost 1 base and the V segment lost 3 bases, leaving 9 bases of the junction unmatched. This CDR3 comprises 17 residues. The CDR3 is CASSFGGLAVISYEQYF. The CDR3 DNA reads TGTGCCAGCAGTTTCGGCGGACTAGCGGTGATTTCCTACGAGCAGTACTTC.

The rearrangement joins TRBV6-5 to TRBJ1-2, with D tentatively TRBD1 (6 bases). Trimming stripped 6 bases from V and 8 bases from J, with 19 bases between. The CDR3 length is 14 residues. Germline V gives CDR1 MNHEY, CDR2 SVGAGI. The CDR3 DNA is TGTGCCAGCAGCCCCGGACAGAGGGTAGAAGGCTACACCTTC. It specifies CASSPGQRVEGYTF.

The rearrangement uses TRBV5-1 and TRBJ2-7; 10 positions agree with TRBD1. V gave up 0 bases and J gave up 3 bases; unmatched junction bases: 6. Germline CDR1 reads SGHRS; CDR2 reads YFSETQ. CDR3 length equals 16 residues. CDR3 sequence (DNA): TGCGCCAGCAGCTTGGAAGTGACAGGGGGCATCTACGAGCAGTACTTC. This translates into CASSLEVTGGIYEQYF.

The chain recombines TRBV2 with TRBJ1-5; D remains ambiguous. The CDR3 is 15 amino acids. The V gene's germline CDR1 is SNHLY and CDR2 FYNNEI. V lost 7 bases and J lost 4, with 17 bases in between. This CDR3 is CASTRAVGRNQPQHF. DNA of the CDR3: TGTGCCAGCACCCGAGCGGTAGGGAGAAATCAGCCCCAGCATTTT.

This clone was detected only once. The chain links TRBV5-4 to TRBJ2-5; 7 bases match TRBD1. The CDR3 consists of 16 residues. Germline V CDR1 and CDR2: SGHNT, YYREEE (reference sequence). J was trimmed by 2 bases and V by 3 bases; bases with no gene match: 10. The CDR3 DNA reads TGTGCCAGCAGCTCGGGGCCCGGGACAGTTCAAGAGACCCAGTACTTC. Protein product: CASSSGPGTVQETQYF.

The chain is built from TRBV7-3 and TRBJ2-1; weak D call: TRBD2 (5 bases). Germline CDR1 reads SGHTA; CDR2 reads FQGTGA. V gave up 0 bases and J gave up 5 bases, with 5 bases separating them. The CDR3 contains 13 residues. As DNA, the CDR3 is TGTGCCAGCAGCTTAACGAGGGACAATGAGCAGTTCTTC. Protein: CASSLTRDNEQFF.